This TCR beta chain originates from a study of shared clonotypes between healthy human individuals. Study background: CD4 naive and CD4 memory each took three plates per donor, while CD8 naive took two and CD8 memory one.

Whole-study results and caveats: As a rule, naive subsets had a larger estimated richness than memory subsets.

Assay used: immunoSEQ multiplex PCR; TCRdb lists only in-frame clones, some missing. The sample has more than 900,000 clones; around three quarters are singletons. CDR3 length equals 16 residues. Trimming stripped 1 base from V and 0 bases from J, with 9 bases between. Looked up from germline, CDR1 is MNHNS and CDR2 is SASEGT. With respect to this clone: Its antigen remains unidentified.

Sequenced sample: memory CD4+ T cells from PBMCs. Subset noted: CD45RA-negative fraction. This chain uses TRBV6-1 with TRBJ1-4, with TRBD1 as a possible D gene (6 bases). The origin of this receptor is a man younger than 30 in good health. Some clones in this sample may be carry-over from other donors' samples. Written as DNA, the CDR3 is TGTGCCAGCAGTGAAGGGGGGCCTGCAACTAATGAAAAACTGTTTTTT. Translation: CASSEGGPATNEKLFF.